The present TCR beta chain was sequenced within a study of T-cell reconstitution after alpha-beta-depleted transplantation in children. Whole-study results and caveats: Among T cells one year after transplant, newly produced cells accounted for most counts and diversity. Several hundred graft clones that had expanded were reportedly the source of alpha-beta T cells about two months after transplant. Elevated TCRbeta diversity at day 60 was traced, in some patients, to surviving recipient T cells and thymic progenitors.

This clonotype was seen more than once but under ten times. The antigen remains unidentified. The CDR3 runs to 13 residues. V was trimmed by 6 bases and J by 6 bases, leaving 15 bases between them. TCRbeta library preparation incorporated unique molecular identifiers. A single record per CDR3 protein comes from TCRdb applying MiXCR to the PCR reads. Of fewer than 700,000 distinct CDR3 sequences listed, 13% are singletons. This TCR was recovered from a male patient younger than 18 who had a stem cell transplant for acute myeloid leukemia, so the T cells may come from the graft donor. The chain links TRBV12-3 or TRBV12-4 to TRBJ2-7; a weak D match, TRBD2 (5 bases). Material: PBMCs, mostly from graft donor cells, obtained 360 days after TCRalphabeta/CD19-depleted stem cell transplant. CDR3 in DNA: TGTGCCAGCAGCTCCAAGGGTCGGGGCGAGCAGTACTTC. Its translation: CASSSKGRGEQYF.